This T cell receptor beta chain was identified during a study of tumor-infiltrating lymphocytes in primary liver carcinoma. cDNA specific to TCR beta was made from roughly 500 ng of total RNA, with a constant-region primer employed for priming. Investigators got TCR beta libraries out of three nested multiplex PCR rounds, done with slightly modified ARM-PCR. With TRBV1-TRBV30 forward primers and a C-beta reverse primer, the first two PCR rounds were run for approximately 10 cycles each. A single record per CDR3 protein comes from TCRdb applying MiXCR to the multiplex PCR reads. This repertoire shows tens of thousands of distinct CDR3 sequences, roughly 73% found once; its top ten account for about 20%. Germline V gene sequence: CDR1 SGHAT, CDR2 FQNNGV. The CDR3 loop spans 15 amino acids. Co-extraction yielded RNA and DNA from around 20-30 mg of unsorted bulk tissue. Five discrete regions of every tumor underwent sampling.

As concerns this clonotype: A read error may account for a junction end that differs from germline.

The sequence was obtained from a man aged 40-49 years with primary liver carcinoma and hepatitis B virus infection. Sequenced sample: liver tumor tissue from sampling region 2. The subset: tumor region T2, inferior pole. V is TRBV11-2 and J is TRBJ2-5; TRBD2 is a possible D gene (5 bases). The CDR3, as DNA: TGTGCCAGCAGCATAACCCCCTATGACGGGGAGACCCAATACTTC. Encoded protein: CASSITPYDGETQYF. Based on the CDR3 plus reference TRBV11-2 and TRBJ2-5, the full variable domain is EAGVAQSPRYKIIEKRQSVAFWCNPISGHATLYWYQQILGQGPKLLIQFQNNGVVDDSQLPKDRFSAERLKGVDSTLKIQPAKLEDSAVYLCASSITPYDGETQYFGPGTRLLVL.